These T cell receptor beta chains were read from a single sample in a study of T cell responses to AZD1222 COVID-19 vaccine. Data came from immunoSEQ multiplex PCR; TCRdb stores just in-frame clones and leaves some out. The table has 90,000 to 95,000 clones, around 93% seen once. The sample consisted of peripheral blood, taken on day 0 of AZD1222 vaccination. Source of these receptors: an adult in good health. CDR3s include the opening cysteine and the closing phenylalanine or tryptophan. Fields, in order: V gene, D gene, J gene, clone size, CDR3 DNA, CDR3 protein. The D gene is left open where the match is weak. Size is stated for part of the rows, as once, few or many counts, or as a class when the clone is expanded.

>TRBV5-1|.|TRBJ1-2|.
TGCGCCAGCAGCCCAGACGGCTCCACTTATCGGCCCTATGGCTACACCTTC
CASSPDGSTYRPYGYTF
>TRBV6-5|TRBD1|TRBJ1-2|once
TGTGCCAGCGGGACAGGGGGCTTGGTGGGCTATGGCTACACCTTC
CASGTGGLVGYGYTF
>TRBV19|.|TRBJ1-5|.
TGTGCCAGTAGTATCCACGGGGTCGGTCAGCCCCAGCATTTT
CASSIHGVGQPQHF
>TRBV7-9|TRBD2|TRBJ2-3|.
TGTGCCAGCAGCCAGACTAGCCGGGGTTATACGCAGTATTTT
CASSQTSRGYTQYF
>TRBV5-1|.|TRBJ2-2|.
TGCGCCAGCAGATTCCGGGAGAACACCGGGGAGCTGTTTTTT
CASRFRENTGELFF
>TRBV12-3/TRBV12-4|.|TRBJ1-2|.
TGTGCCAGCAGTTTTGGGGGCCGGGGCTACACCTTC
CASSFGGRGYTF
>TRBV4-3|.|TRBJ2-1|.
TGCGCCAGCAGCCCACGGGGCAGCTCCTACAATGAGCAGTTCTTC
CASSPRGSSYNEQFF
>TRBV28|TRBD1|TRBJ1-5|.
TGTGCCAGCGTTAAGGGACGTGTCAGGGGGCGCAATCAGCCCCAGCATTTT
CASVKGRVRGRNQPQHF
>TRBV5-8|.|TRBJ1-5|.
TGTGCCAGCAGCCAAGACGGAGCCAGGAGAAAACATAGCAATCAGCCCCAGCATTTT
CASSQDGARRKHSNQPQHF
>TRBV7-9|.|TRBJ1-5|.
TGTGCCAGCAGCTTTGGGGCAGGGCTGAATCAGCCCCAGCATTTT
CASSFGAGLNQPQHF
>TRBV19|TRBD2|TRBJ2-3|.
TGTGCCAGTAGTATGAGCGGGGGGGACACAGATACGCAGTATTTT
CASSMSGGDTDTQYF
>TRBV5-1|.|TRBJ2-1|.
TGCGCCAGCAGCTTGGCTTTCAACAATGAGCAGTTCTTC
CASSLAFNNEQFF
>TRBV19|TRBD2|TRBJ2-1|.
TGTGCCAGTAGTATAGATCAAGTCAGCGGGAGGGTTGCTGAGCAGTTCTTC
CASSIDQVSGRVAEQFF
>TRBV19|.|TRBJ1-5|once
TGTGCCAGTAGTATGGTAGGGGGTTATAGCAATCAGCCCCAGCATTTT
CASSMVGGYSNQPQHF
>TRBV9|.|TRBJ1-5|.
TGTGCCAGCAGCACCACAGGTTCAAATCAGCCCCAGCATTTT
CASSTTGSNQPQHF
>TRBV27|TRBD1|TRBJ2-7|once
TGTGCCAGCAGTTTAAGGGGGCCCTACGAGCAGTACTTC
CASSLRGPYEQYF
>TRBV5-1|.|TRBJ1-5|.
TGCGCCAGCAGCCCGCAGGGTAGTGACCAGCCCCAGCATTTT
CASSPQGSDQPQHF
>TRBV5-1|.|TRBJ2-3|.
TGCGCCAGCAGCCCGGGACAAACTGATACGCAGTATTTT
CASSPGQTDTQYF
>TRBV7-2|.|TRBJ1-5|.
TGTGCCAGCAGCTCCGGACAGCCAAATCAGCCCCAGCATTTT
CASSSGQPNQPQHF
>TRBV6-5|.|TRBJ1-2|.
TGTGCCAGCACGATGGGGCCGGGGGGCTATGGCTACACCTTC
CASTMGPGGYGYTF